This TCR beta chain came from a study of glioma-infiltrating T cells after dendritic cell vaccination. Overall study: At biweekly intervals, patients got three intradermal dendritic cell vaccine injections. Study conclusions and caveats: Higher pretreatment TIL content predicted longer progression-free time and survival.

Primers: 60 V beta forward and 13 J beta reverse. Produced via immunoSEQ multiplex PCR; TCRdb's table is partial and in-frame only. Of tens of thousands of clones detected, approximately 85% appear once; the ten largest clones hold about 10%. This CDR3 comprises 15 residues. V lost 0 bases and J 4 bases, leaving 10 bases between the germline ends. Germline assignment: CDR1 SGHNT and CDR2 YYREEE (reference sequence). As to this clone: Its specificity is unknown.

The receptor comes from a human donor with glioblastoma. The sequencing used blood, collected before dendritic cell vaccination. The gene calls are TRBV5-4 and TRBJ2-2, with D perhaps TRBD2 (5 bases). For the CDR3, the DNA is TGTGCCAGCAGCTTGGAGGCTAGCTCCACCGGGGAGCTGTTTTTT. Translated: CASSLEASSTGELFF.